These 29 T cell receptor beta chains originate from one sample sequenced in a study of shared clonotypes between healthy human individuals. The protocol was immunoSEQ multiplex PCR, while the TCRdb copy is restricted to in-frame clones and leaves out a portion. The sample carries around 2.1 million clones, approximately 94% recorded once. The sequencing input was naive CD4+ T cells sorted from blood. Described subset: CD45RA+ positively selected. Receptor source: a man aged 18-30 years in good health.

On this clone itself: The sample contains more than one DNA sequence encoding this CDR3. The chain uses TRBV18 and TRBJ1-1, with D possibly matching TRBD1 (6 bases). V was shortened by 3 bases and J by 5 bases, with 13 bases between the two germline ends. Per the germline V gene, CDR1 is KGHSH and CDR2 is LQKENI. This CDR3 is built from 14 residues. The CDR3 sequence: CASSPTGGGTEAFF. The CDR3 DNA is TGTGCCAGCTCACCTACGGGGGGCGGGACTGAAGCTTTCTTT.

The rearrangement joins TRBV10-3 to TRBJ2-7; D is perhaps TRBD1 (6 bases). Germline CDR1 reads ENHRY; CDR2 reads SYGVKD. CDR3 length: 12 residues. Deletions cut 0 bases from V and 9 bases from J, with 9 bases between. CDR3 bases: TGTGCCATCAGTGAGTCCCCCAGGGGGCAGTACTTC. Translation gives CAISESPRGQYF.

The V call is TRBV6-1, the J call TRBJ1-2, with D possibly TRBD1 on 6 matching bases. The germline V gene encodes CDR1 MNHNS and CDR2 SASEGT. V was trimmed by 5 bases and J by 8 bases, leaving 21 bases between them. The CDR3 consists of 15 residues. The CDR3 sequence is CASSLGRAGANGYTF. The DNA of the CDR3 is TGTGCCAGCAGTTTGGGGAGGGCAGGGGCGAACGGCTACACCTTC.

This clone has a single count. A read error may account for a junction end that differs from germline. The CDR3, as DNA: TGTGCCAGTAGTATTTCCTCCAATGAGCAGTTCTTC. This translates into CASSISSNEQFF. The chain couples TRBV19 to TRBJ2-1; D not certain. Germline V gene data show CDR1 as LNHDA and CDR2 as SQIVND (reference sequence). The CDR3 extends over 12 amino acids.

The chain employs TRBV9 and TRBJ2-7, with 7 nucleotides matching TRBD1. The CDR3 is 13 amino acids. CDR1 and CDR2 from the germline V gene are SGDLS and YYNGEE. After removal of 4 bases from V and 5 bases from J, the junction contained 6 bases not matched to a gene. CDR3 residues: CASSPGQTNEQYF. CDR3 nucleotides: TGTGCCAGCAGCCCGGGACAGACGAACGAGCAGTACTTC.

The chain employs TRBV7-9 and TRBJ2-5, with D unresolved. The ends were cut back, 4 bases at V and 0 bases at J, with 9 bases in the middle. The germline CDR1 and CDR2 sequences are SEHNR and FQNEAQ (reference sequence). The CDR3 has 14 amino acids. CDR3 residues: CASSSPQYQETQYF. In DNA, the CDR3 is TGTGCCAGCAGCTCCCCCCAGTACCAAGAGACCCAGTACTTC.

This chain joins TRBV10-1 and TRBJ2-3; no reliable D call. The CDR3 length is 13 residues. Looked up from germline, CDR1 is WNHNN and CDR2 is SYGVQD (reference sequence). The germline V and J ends were trimmed by 0 bases and 13 bases, with 14 bases remaining between them. CDR3 loop: CASSESLGLGEYF. Written as DNA, the CDR3 is TGCGCCAGCAGTGAGTCGCTTGGATTAGGAGAGTATTTT.

The V and J genes are TRBV6-4 and TRBJ1-2, with D possibly TRBD1 on 5 matching bases. Per germline, CDR1 MRHNA and CDR2 SNTAGT. The CDR3 sequence is 16 residues long. V was clipped by 2 bases and J by 5 bases, with 18 bases between them. The CDR3 DNA reads TGTGCCAGCAGTGACCCTCGGAGGCAGGGAGGGTATGGCTACACCTTC. Protein sequence: CASSDPRRQGGYGYTF.

The chain recombines TRBV6-1 with TRBJ1-1; D possibly corresponds to TRBD1 (6 bases). CDR1 is MNHNS, CDR2 SASEGT, per germline. CDR3 size: 15 residues. The germline V and J ends were trimmed by 4 bases and 4 bases, with 16 bases remaining between them. CDR3 sequence: CASSGNRVGGTEAFF. The DNA of the CDR3 is TGTGCCAGCAGTGGGAACAGGGTGGGAGGCACTGAAGCTTTCTTT.

The chain links TRBV11-3 to TRBJ2-3; D is possibly TRBD2 (5 bases). CDR3 size: 14 residues. V lost 0 bases, J lost 2 bases, and 6 bases lay in between. CDR1 SGHNT and CDR2 YENEEA come from the germline V gene. CDR3 amino acids: CASSLDGNTDTQYF. CDR3 DNA: TGTGCCAGCAGCTTAGACGGGAACACAGATACGCAGTATTTT.

The chain uses TRBV7-8 and TRBJ1-5; D is possibly TRBD1 (6 bases). Looked up from germline, CDR1 is SGHVS and CDR2 is FQNEAQ. The V gene lost 6 bases and the J gene lost 4 bases, with 13 bases spanning the gap. This CDR3 has 14 residues. Written as DNA, the CDR3 is TGTGCCAGCAGTCGCCAGGGGACTAATCAGCCCCAGCATTTT. Translation gives CASSRQGTNQPQHF.

This rearrangement joins TRBV7-9 to TRBJ2-7; TRBD1 is a possible D gene (5 bases). CDR1 is SEHNR and CDR2 is FQNEAQ in the germline V gene (reference sequence). The CDR3 contains 14 residues. The V end lost 5 bases, the J end lost 3 bases, and 14 bases lay between the germline ends. In DNA form, the CDR3 reads TGTGCCAGCAGCCCTCAGGGATGGAGCTACGAGCAGTACTTC. This sequence encodes CASSPQGWSYEQYF.

As to this clone: Other DNA sequences in the same sample also yield this CDR3. This sequence joins TRBV29-1 and TRBJ2-3; 10 nucleotides align to TRBD1. CDR1 and CDR2 (germline): SQVTM, ANQGSEA. The CDR3 totals 12 residues. V lost 6 bases, J lost 6 bases, and 3 bases stayed unmatched. The CDR3, as DNA: TGCAGCGTGGGACAGGGGAGGGATACGCAGTATTTT. Amino acid sequence: CSVGQGRDTQYF.

This sequence joins TRBV18 and TRBJ2-7, with 10 nucleotides matching TRBD1. CDR3 length equals 15 residues. V gave up 0 bases and J gave up 5 bases; unmatched junction bases: 4. Germline V gives CDR1 KGHSH, CDR2 LQKENI. CDR3 nucleotide sequence: TGTGCCAGCTCACCACCGGGACAGGGGATCAACGAGCAGTACTTC. Its protein is CASSPPGQGINEQYF.

In its sample, this clone was seen once. This sequence joins TRBV28 and TRBJ2-2; TRBD2 matches 7 bases. V shed 10 bases and J 0 bases; nucleotides not matched to a gene: 8. The CDR3 sequence is 15 residues long. The germline V gene has CDR1 MDHEN and CDR2 SYDVKM. In nucleotides, the CDR3 is TGTGCCACCAAGAGCGGGACTACGAACACCGGGGAGCTGTTTTTT. Its translation is CATKSGTTNTGELFF.

The chain combines TRBV30 with TRBJ1-2; D is unresolved. Trimming cost V 2 bases and J 8 bases, with 21 bases left between them. The CDR3 is 15 amino acids. In germline, CDR1 is GTSNPN, CDR2 SVGIG (reference sequence). Written as DNA, the CDR3 is TGTGCCTGGAGTCCCGCGGCCGTACCTGGTGCCGGCTACACCTTC. Encoded protein: CAWSPAAVPGAGYTF.

The rearrangement links TRBV2 to TRBJ1-2, with 8 bases identical to TRBD1. The CDR3 spans 15 residues. Germline V lookup: CDR1 SNHLY, CDR2 FYNNEI. V trimming: 5 bases; J trimming: 4 bases; junction bases outside the gene matches: 9. CDR3 amino acids: CASSKEKGQGYGYTF. The CDR3 bases are TGTGCCAGCAGTAAGGAAAAAGGACAGGGCTATGGCTACACCTTC.

The rearrangement joins TRBV5-4 to TRBJ1-1; D not resolved. Trimming cost V 4 bases and J 10 bases, with 17 bases left between them. The CDR3 loop spans 13 amino acids. Germline V gene sequence: CDR1 SGHNT, CDR2 YYREEE (reference sequence). CDR3 coding DNA: TGTGCCAGCAGCCCCTCGGGTCTCTACGGAGCTTTCTTT. It specifies CASSPSGLYGAFF. Supplemented by reference TRBV5-4 and TRBJ1-1, the full variable domain reads ETGVTQSPTHLIKTRGQQVTLRCSSQSGHNTVSWYQQALGQGPQFIFQYYREEENGRGNFPPRFSGLQFPNYSSELNVNALELDDSALYLCASSPSGLYGAFFGQGTRLTVV.

The chain is built from TRBV29-1 and TRBJ2-1; the match to TRBD1 covers 9 bases. The length of the CDR3 is 13 residues. V lost 7 bases to trimming and J lost 4 bases; unmatched junction nucleotides: 5. Per the germline V gene, CDR1 is SQVTM and CDR2 is ANQGSEA. The DNA for the CDR3 is TGCAGCGCATCGGGACAGGGTTACAATGAGCAGTTCTTC. Amino acids: CSASGQGYNEQFF.

The chain couples TRBV6-6 to TRBJ2-2; 11 bases agree with TRBD1. The V and J ends lost 7 bases and 6 bases, in that order; junction bases with no gene match: 10. Germline V gives CDR1 MNHNY, CDR2 SVGAGI (reference sequence). CDR3 length: 16 amino acids. The CDR3: CASISQRTGGPGELFF. The CDR3 nucleotides read TGTGCCAGCATCTCCCAGAGGACAGGGGGCCCCGGGGAGCTGTTTTTT.

A few counts support this clone. The same CDR3 is also encoded by other DNA sequences in this sample. The chain combines TRBV7-9 with TRBJ1-2; D is uncertain. Germline CDR1 reads SEHNR; CDR2 reads FQNEAQ (reference sequence). V gave up 1 base and J gave up 2 bases, with 5 bases separating them. This CDR3 has 13 amino acids. CDR3 sequence reads: CASSLDGNYGYTF. The CDR3 DNA is TGTGCCAGCAGCTTAGACGGCAACTATGGCTACACCTTC.

The chain's CDR3 is CASSVVSSGNNEQFF. The CDR3 DNA sequence: TGTGCCAGCAGCGTAGTAAGCTCCGGCAACAATGAGCAGTTCTTC. The gene calls are TRBV9 and TRBJ2-1; D is undetermined. The CDR3 has 15 residues. The germline V gene encodes CDR1 SGDLS and CDR2 YYNGEE. V shed 0 bases and J shed 5 bases, with 12 bases lying between them. The whole variable domain, filled in from reference TRBV9 and TRBJ2-1, reads DSGVTQTPKHLITATGQRVTLRCSPRSGDLSVYWYQQSLDQGLQFLIQYYNGEERAKGNILERFSAQQFPDLHSELNLSSLELGDSALYFCASSVVSSGNNEQFFGPGTRLTVL.

The chain employs TRBV7-6 and TRBJ1-4; no clear D gene. The CDR3 is 14 amino acids. Germline values: CDR1 SGHVS, CDR2 FNYEAQ. The germline V and J ends were trimmed by 2 bases and 4 bases, with 8 bases remaining between them. This CDR3 is CASSLSASNEKLFF. The CDR3 DNA follows: TGTGCCAGCAGCTTAAGCGCCAGTAATGAAAAACTGTTTTTT.

The V call is TRBV7-2, the J call TRBJ2-7, with 13 bases identical to TRBD2. Germline V gives CDR1 SGHTA, CDR2 FQGNSA. This CDR3 is built from 15 residues. V was pared by 1 base and J by 9 bases, with 6 bases of the junction left unmatched. CDR3: CASSLGGLAGEGQYF. As DNA, the CDR3 is TGTGCCAGCAGCTTAGGAGGACTAGCGGGAGAGGGGCAGTACTTC.

This clone is a singleton in its sample. J is TRBJ2-7 and V is TRBV5-1, with D possibly being TRBD1 (8 bases). Trimming removed 4 bases from V and 4 bases from J, with 18 bases in between. The CDR3 covers 15 residues. Germline-derived CDR1 and CDR2 are SGHRS and YFSETQ. The CDR3 protein is CASSIEQGGKYEQYF. CDR3 DNA sequence: TGCGCCAGCAGCATTGAACAGGGGGGGAAGTACGAGCAGTACTTC.

This clone was seen only once. The chain recombines TRBV27 with TRBJ2-5, with TRBD2 matching over 8 bases. The trim removed 5 bases at V and 5 bases at J, leaving 7 bases unmatched. The CDR3 runs to 14 residues. In germline, CDR1 is MNHEY, CDR2 SMNVEV (reference sequence). DNA of the CDR3: TGTGCCAGCAGTCTCCTCGGCGGGGGGGAGACCCAGTACTTC. Translated: CASSLLGGGETQYF.

The chain carries TRBV5-1 and TRBJ2-1; D is unclear. The CDR3 is made up of 16 amino acids. V was pared by 0 bases and J by 1 base, with 11 bases between. CDR1 and CDR2 from the germline V gene are SGHRS and YFSETQ. In DNA, the CDR3 is TGCGCCAGCAGCTTGGCAGCTGTGACATCCTACAATGAGCAGTTCTTC. This gives the protein CASSLAAVTSYNEQFF.

In nucleotides, the CDR3 is TGTGCCAGCAGCTTGGTTGGTAGCGGAACGCTTGGACTCTACGAGCAGTACTTC. Its translation is CASSLVGSGTLGLYEQYF. J is TRBJ2-7 and V is TRBV5-4, with D maybe TRBD2 (6 bases). CDR1 is SGHNT, CDR2 YYREEE, per germline (reference sequence). The CDR3 loop spans 18 amino acids. Trimming removed 0 bases at V and 3 bases at J, with 22 bases between.

Notes on this clone: Additional DNA sequences in this sample encode the identical CDR3. The V call is TRBV7-9, the J call TRBJ2-1, with 7 bases fitting TRBD2. Germline lookup yields CDR1 SEHNR and CDR2 FQNEAQ (reference sequence). The CDR3 is made up of 14 amino acids. The J segment lost 3 bases and the V segment lost 5 bases, leaving 4 bases of the junction unmatched. CDR3: CASSLAGVYNEQFF. CDR3 in DNA: TGTGCCAGCAGCCTCGCGGGAGTCTACAATGAGCAGTTCTTC.